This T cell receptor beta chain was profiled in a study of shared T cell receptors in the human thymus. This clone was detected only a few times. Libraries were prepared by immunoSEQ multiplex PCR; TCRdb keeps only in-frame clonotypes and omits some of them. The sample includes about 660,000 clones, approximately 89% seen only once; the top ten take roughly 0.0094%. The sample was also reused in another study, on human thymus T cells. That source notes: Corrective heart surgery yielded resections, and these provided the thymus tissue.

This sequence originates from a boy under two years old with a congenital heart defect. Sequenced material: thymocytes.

CDR3 sequence: CASSEPELAFF. CDR3 DNA: TGTGCCAGCAGTGAACCGGAGTTGGCTTTCTTT. This sequence joins TRBV2 and TRBJ1-1; D is ambiguous. CDR3 length: 11 residues. Germline CDR1 is SNHLY and CDR2 is FYNNEI. Trimming took off 2 bases at V and 11 bases at J, with 9 bases between the two ends.